The clone carrying this TCR beta chain was detected only once. The CDR3 is 14 residues long. Deletions cut 4 bases from V and 3 bases from J, with 13 bases between. In germline, CDR1 is MDHEN, CDR2 SYDVKM. How the authors handled the data: Counts of nucleated cells, estimated from reference gene primer amplification, were obtained. Produced via immunoSEQ multiplex PCR; TCRdb's table is partial and in-frame only. The DNA gave D and trimming, while V, J and clone size come from that table. The table has about 130,000 clones, roughly 69% seen once. This sample is drawn from a study of blood T cell repertoires in COVID-19. Study background: Samples of COVID-19 (acute and convalescent) were obtained from the United States, Italy and Spain.

Source material: peripheral blood. The sequence came from a woman aged 65 to 85 with acute or convalescent COVID-19. The chain joins TRBV28 to TRBJ2-7, with D possibly TRBD2 on 6 matching bases. This chain's CDR3 is CASSSGGGSYEQYF. CDR3 sequence (DNA): TGTGCCAGCAGTTCCGGTGGAGGGAGCTACGAGCAGTACTTC.